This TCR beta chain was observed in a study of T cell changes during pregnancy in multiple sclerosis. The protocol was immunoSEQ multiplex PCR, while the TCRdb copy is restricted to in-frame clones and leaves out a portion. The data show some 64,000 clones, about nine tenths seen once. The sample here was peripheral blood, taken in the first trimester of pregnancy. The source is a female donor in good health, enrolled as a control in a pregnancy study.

CDR3 nucleotide sequence: TGTGCCAGCAGCCTAAGACTAAGCTCCTACAATGAGCAGTTCTTC. It specifies CASSLRLSSYNEQFF. The chain links TRBV7-9 to TRBJ2-1; D possibly corresponds to TRBD2 (5 bases). V gave up 5 bases and J gave up 0 bases, with 11 bases separating them. The CDR3 is 15 amino acids. CDR1 and CDR2 from the germline V gene are SEHNR and FQNEAQ (reference sequence).